The rows below give T cell receptor beta chains drawn from one sample of a study of blood T cell repertoires in COVID-19. Profiled with immunoSEQ multiplex PCR; TCRdb holds only in-frame clones, not every one. The sample has roughly 230,000 clones; approximately 80% are singletons. Sequenced sample: peripheral blood. These receptors were obtained from a man between 35 and 55 years old with acute or convalescent COVID-19. The CDR3 runs from the conserved cysteine through the conserved F or W. The order of the fields is clone size, V gene, J gene, D gene, CDR3 protein, CDR3 DNA. D genes are given only for firm matches. Size tells how often a clone was seen (once, few, many) or the class of an expanded clone, and some rows leave it out.

NA	TRBV2	TRBJ2-5	TRBD2	CASTLLAGGGETQYF	TGTGCCAGCACCCTCCTAGCGGGCGGCGGGGAGACCCAGTACTTC
NA	TRBV11-2	TRBJ1-1	NA	CASSFGSDTEAFF	TGTGCCAGCAGCTTCGGGAGTGACACTGAAGCTTTCTTT
NA	TRBV6-1	TRBJ1-5	NA	CASSRDRGNQPQHF	TGTGCCAGCAGCAGAGACAGAGGCAATCAGCCCCAGCATTTT
NA	TRBV6-9	TRBJ2-5	NA	CASSYRSRGYLETQYF	TGTGCCAGCAGTTATAGGTCTAGAGGATATCTGGAGACCCAGTACTTC
few	TRBV5-1	TRBJ1-6	TRBD1	CASTEGQGAHSPLHF	TGCGCCAGCACGGAAGGACAGGGGGCACACTCACCCCTCCACTTT
NA	TRBV19	TRBJ2-7	TRBD1	CAGETGYFDYEQYF	TGTGCCGGGGAGACAGGGTATTTTGACTACGAGCAGTACTTC
NA	TRBV18	TRBJ1-5	NA	CASSPLGDQPQHF	TGTGCCAGCTCACCGTTAGGGGATCAGCCCCAGCATTTT
NA	TRBV19	TRBJ1-1	TRBD1	CAILAGTGTEAFF	TGTGCCATACTCGCGGGGACAGGGACTGAAGCTTTCTTT
once	TRBV7-2	TRBJ1-2	NA	CASSLPPGAGYGYTF	TGTGCCAGCAGCTTACCGCCAGGGGCGGGCTATGGCTACACCTTC
NA	TRBV29-1	TRBJ2-1	TRBD2	CSVDPGLAVYNEQFF	TGCAGCGTGGACCCGGGACTAGCGGTCTACAATGAGCAGTTCTTC
NA	TRBV10-2	TRBJ2-2	TRBD1	CASSERGRITGELFF	TGCGCCAGCAGTGAAAGGGGGCGCATCACCGGGGAGCTGTTTTTT
NA	TRBV19	TRBJ2-7	TRBD2	CASRRTSSHYEQYF	TGTGCCAGTAGGAGGACTAGCTCCCATTACGAGCAGTACTTC
NA	TRBV7-2	TRBJ2-7	NA	CASSPTRTSSYEQYF	TGTGCCAGCAGCCCTACCCGAACTAGCTCCTACGAGCAGTACTTC
NA	TRBV14	TRBJ2-7	TRBD1	CASSRTTTGGTGEQYF	TGTGCCAGCAGCCGAACCACGACAGGGGGCACGGGGGAGCAGTACTTC
few	TRBV27	TRBJ1-2	TRBD1	CASSLTGAGEESYGYTF	TGTGCCAGCAGTCTCACAGGGGCTGGGGAGGAAAGCTATGGCTACACCTTC
NA	TRBV29-1	TRBJ1-5	NA	CSVEGGGTAIHDSNQPQHF	TGCAGCGTTGAAGGGGGCGGTACAGCTATACACGATAGCAATCAGCCCCAGCATTTT
NA	TRBV9	TRBJ1-5	TRBD1	CASSPGTGDQPQHF	TGTGCCAGCAGCCCCGGGACAGGGGATCAGCCCCAGCATTTT
NA	TRBV2	TRBJ2-1	NA	CASSVEGRGGGNEQFF	TGTGCCAGCAGTGTTGAGGGAAGGGGGGGTGGCAATGAGCAGTTCTTC
NA	TRBV5-4	TRBJ2-3	NA	CASQGLLGDTQYF	TGTGCCTCGCAGGGGCTTTTGGGAGATACGCAGTATTTT
few	TRBV18	TRBJ1-1	NA	CASSPTQGYTEAFF	TGTGCCAGCTCACCTACTCAGGGGTACACTGAAGCTTTCTTT
NA	TRBV6-5	TRBJ1-3	TRBD1	CASSYSTGFGNTIYF	TGTGCCAGCAGTTACTCGACAGGGTTCGGAAACACCATATATTTT
once	TRBV19	TRBJ1-2	NA	CASSAGQDGYTF	TGTGCCAGTAGCGCAGGGCAGGATGGCTACACCTTC
NA	TRBV9	TRBJ2-7	TRBD1	CASSVGDRGIYEQYF	TGTGCCAGCAGCGTGGGGGACAGGGGAATCTACGAGCAGTACTTC
NA	TRBV10-2	TRBJ2-5	TRBD1	CASSQTGGEETQYF	TGCGCCAGCAGCCAGACAGGGGGCGAGGAGACCCAGTACTTC
NA	TRBV4-2	TRBJ2-7	NA	CASSQERVGYEQYF	TGTGCCAGCAGCCAAGAACGGGTCGGGTACGAGCAGTACTTC
NA	TRBV7-2	TRBJ2-1	TRBD2	CASSLTSGNDEQFF	TGTGCCAGCAGCTTAACTAGCGGGAACGATGAGCAGTTCTTC
NA	TRBV29-1	TRBJ1-2	TRBD1	CSVEEGQGYGYTF	TGCAGCGTTGAAGAGGGACAGGGCTATGGCTACACCTTC
NA	TRBV6-2/TRBV6-3	TRBJ2-3	TRBD2	CASSSLAGEGADTQYF	TGTGCCAGCAGTTCCCTAGCGGGAGAGGGTGCAGATACGCAGTATTTT
NA	TRBV27	TRBJ1-2	NA	CASSLSTRLGGFYGYTF	TGTGCCAGCAGTTTATCGACTAGGCTGGGGGGGTTTTATGGCTACACCTTC
once	TRBV18	TRBJ2-3	NA	CASSPGHSEGTQYF	TGTGCCAGCTCACCGGGACACTCCGAGGGCACGCAGTATTTT
NA	TRBV5-1	TRBJ1-6	NA	CASSLEGYNSPLHF	TGCGCCAGCAGCTTAGAGGGCTACAATTCACCCCTCCACTTT
few	TRBV7-9	TRBJ1-6	TRBD1	CASRSDRDSVYNSPLHF	TGTGCCAGCAGATCCGACAGGGACTCGGTCTATAATTCACCCCTCCACTTT
NA	TRBV28	TRBJ1-2	NA	CASSFSQNYGYTF	TGTGCCAGCAGTTTTTCACAGAACTATGGCTACACCTTC
NA	TRBV5-1	TRBJ1-4	NA	CASSDTGAANEKLFF	TGCGCCAGCAGCGACACAGGCGCGGCGAATGAAAAACTGTTTTTT
NA	TRBV10-1	TRBJ2-7	NA	CASSMRDTREQYF	TGCGCCAGCAGTATGAGGGATACGAGAGAGCAGTACTTC
NA	TRBV9	TRBJ2-1	TRBD1	CASSLTGGRTYNEQFF	TGTGCCAGCAGCTTGACAGGGGGAAGAACCTACAATGAGCAGTTCTTC
NA	TRBV20-1	TRBJ2-7	NA	CSARLEQEQYF	TGCAGTGCTAGGCTGGAGCAAGAGCAGTACTTC
NA	TRBV15	TRBJ2-7	TRBD1	CATSRDSMGYEQYF	TGTGCCACCAGTCGGGACAGCATGGGGTACGAGCAGTACTTC
NA	TRBV2	TRBJ2-5	NA	CASKGREEETQYF	TGTGCCAGCAAGGGCAGGGAGGAAGAGACCCAGTACTTC
once	TRBV5-4	TRBJ1-3	NA	CASSSEQDLSGNTIYF	TGTGCCAGCAGCTCAGAACAGGACCTCTCTGGAAACACCATATATTTT
few	TRBV6-5	TRBJ2-2	TRBD1	CASSLDRGTGELFF	TGTGCCAGCAGTTTGGACAGGGGCACCGGGGAGCTGTTTTTT
NA	TRBV9	TRBJ2-7	TRBD1	CASSVRQGYEQYF	TGTGCCAGCAGCGTTCGACAGGGGTACGAGCAGTACTTC
NA	TRBV15	TRBJ1-4	NA	CATSREMTAATNEKLFF	TGTGCCACCAGCAGGGAGATGACAGCAGCAACTAATGAAAAACTGTTTTTT
NA	TRBV7-6	TRBJ2-2	TRBD2	CASSRLGLAGNTGELFF	TGTGCCAGCAGCCGCCTGGGACTAGCGGGCAACACCGGGGAGCTGTTTTTT
once	TRBV6-5	TRBJ1-2	TRBD1	CASRLQGNYGYTF	TGTGCCAGCAGGCTACAGGGGAACTATGGCTACACCTTC
NA	TRBV7-2	TRBJ1-5	TRBD1	CASSAGQLDQPQHF	TGTGCCAGCAGCGCGGGACAGTTGGACCAGCCCCAGCATTTT
NA	TRBV19	TRBJ2-1	TRBD2	CASSDSRTSGDYNEQFF	TGTGCCAGTAGTGACTCCCGGACTAGCGGGGACTACAATGAGCAGTTCTTC
once	TRBV4-3	TRBJ2-7	TRBD2	CASSQGTSVPYEQYF	TGCGCCAGCAGCCAAGGGACTAGCGTCCCCTACGAGCAGTACTTC
NA	TRBV6-2/TRBV6-3	TRBJ2-1	NA	CASSYSRGSNEQFF	TGTGCCAGCAGTTACTCGAGGGGGAGCAATGAGCAGTTCTTC
NA	TRBV29-1	TRBJ2-1	TRBD2	CSVDLGGSVNEQFF	TGCAGCGTTGATTTGGGCGGGAGTGTCAATGAGCAGTTCTTC